The 26 T cell receptor beta chains below come from one sample, sequenced in a study of CD8+ T cells in alopecia areata. The sample's treatment: oral pan-JAK inhibitor, 5-10 mg twice daily. Extraction and reverse transcription of RNA yielded cDNA as the sequencing template. Profiled with immunoSEQ multiplex PCR; TCRdb holds only in-frame clones, not every one. Of 80,000 or so clones in the sample, approximately 72% were seen once. The sample in question was CD8+ T cells sorted from blood, obtained at week 24, from a patient treated with tofacitinib. The receptors come from a human donor with alopecia areata.

The chain is built from TRBV14 and TRBJ2-7, with a possible D match to TRBD2 (5 bases). The ends were cut back, 4 bases at V and 3 bases at J, with 13 bases in the middle. The V gene's germline CDR1 is SGHDN and CDR2 FVKESK. There are 14 residues in the CDR3. The CDR3 sequence: CASSLAGLNYEQYF. CDR3 coding DNA: TGTGCCAGCAGCCTCGCGGGCCTTAACTACGAGCAGTACTTC.

The chain combines TRBV29-1 with TRBJ1-2; 9 bases align to TRBD1. With V trimmed by 1 base and J by 0 bases, 3 bases remained unmatched. The CDR3 is made up of 15 amino acids. CDR1 and CDR2 from the germline V gene are SQVTM and ANQGSEA. CDR3 sequence reads: CSVEVGTGSNYGYTF. Written as DNA, the CDR3 is TGCAGCGTTGAAGTTGGGACAGGGTCTAACTATGGCTACACCTTC. Variable domain in full (rest from reference TRBV29-1 and TRBJ1-2): SAVISQKPSRDICQRGTSLTIQCQVDSQVTMMFWYRQQPGQSLTLIATANQGSEATYESGFVIDKFPISRPNLTFSTLTVSNMSPEDSSIYLCSVEVGTGSNYGYTFGSGTRLTVV.

The chain has TRBV29-1 and TRBJ2-1; perhaps TRBD1 as D (5 bases). Per the germline V gene, CDR1 is SQVTM and CDR2 is ANQGSEA. This CDR3 contains 11 residues. V lost 7 bases and J 4 bases, leaving 8 bases between the germline ends. The CDR3 reads CSAQGYNEQFF. The CDR3 nucleotides are TGCAGCGCCCAGGGTTACAATGAGCAGTTCTTC.

This rearrangement joins TRBV2 to TRBJ2-1; possible D gene TRBD2, 5 bases. The CDR3 loop spans 11 amino acids. Germline CDR1 reads SNHLY; CDR2 reads FYNNEI. With 8 bases removed from V and 8 bases from J, the gap between germline ends came to 10 bases. Written as DNA, the CDR3 is TGTGCCAGCCGGCTAGCCCATGAGCAGTTCTTC. This encodes CASRLAHEQFF.

This clone was counted only a few times. The V and J genes are TRBV6-5 and TRBJ2-7; 8 nucleotides align to TRBD2. This CDR3 is 14 amino acids long. In germline, CDR1 is MNHEY, CDR2 SVGAGI. J lost 3 bases, V lost 7 bases, and 8 bases had no gene match. The CDR3 loop reads CASIKIGTSYEQYF. Written as DNA, the CDR3 is TGTGCCAGCATTAAAATTGGGACTAGCTACGAGCAGTACTTC.

The V and J genes are TRBV7-3 and TRBJ2-1; 8 nucleotides line up with TRBD2. There are 15 residues in the CDR3. V shed 5 bases, J shed 1 base, and the junction held 4 bases outside the gene matches. Germline V gene sequence: CDR1 SGHTA, CDR2 FQGTGA. CDR3 region: CASSRSGSSYNEQFF. Here the CDR3 DNA reads TGTGCCAGCAGCCGGAGCGGGAGTTCCTACAATGAGCAGTTCTTC.

The J gene is TRBJ2-6, the V gene TRBV4-3; D not certain. The CDR3 is 18 residues long. Germline V gene data show CDR1 as LGHNA and CDR2 as YSLEER. The ends were cut back, 0 bases at V and 5 bases at J, with 17 bases in the middle. CDR3 DNA: TGCGCCAGCAGCCAAGATCACCTTTCCAAGTTTCGGGCCAACGTCCTGACTTTC. It is translated as CASSQDHLSKFRANVLTF.

The chain recombines TRBV4-3 with TRBJ1-2; no clear D. V lost 0 bases and J lost 3, with 11 bases in between. This CDR3 region has 15 residues. Germline CDR1 reads LGHNA; CDR2 reads YSLEER. CDR3 DNA: TGCGCCAGCAGCCAAGATATCGGACGTGACTATGGCTACACCTTC. Translation gives CASSQDIGRDYGYTF.

This clone has just one count. The chain joins TRBV15 to TRBJ2-4; 9 bases match TRBD1. The V gene end was trimmed by 5 bases and the J gene end by 13 bases; junction bases not matched to a gene: 15. CDR1 LNHNV and CDR2 YYDKDF come from the germline V gene (reference sequence). CDR3 size: 15 residues. The CDR3 nucleotides are TGTGCCACCAGCTCCCATTCGGGGACAGGGTTGGTGCAGTACTTC. It translates to CATSSHSGTGLVQYF.

This chain connects TRBV2 to TRBJ2-1; TRBD1 matches at 9 bases. The V and J ends lost 7 bases and 6 bases, in that order; junction bases with no gene match: 4. Germline values: CDR1 SNHLY, CDR2 FYNNEI. This CDR3 comprises 13 residues. This CDR3 is CASMTGGSNEQFF. DNA for the CDR3: TGTGCCAGCATGACAGGGGGAAGCAATGAGCAGTTCTTC.

V and J are TRBV28 and TRBJ2-3, with D possibly being TRBD1 (6 bases). CDR3 length equals 16 residues. The germline V gene encodes CDR1 MDHEN and CDR2 SYDVKM. V lost 3 bases, J lost 6 bases, and 19 bases lay in between. CDR3 amino acids: CASSLGLGGPLDTQYF. The CDR3 DNA reads TGTGCCAGCAGTTTGGGTCTTGGGGGCCCCCTCGATACGCAGTATTTT.

The chain has TRBV30 and TRBJ1-1; tentative D call: TRBD1 (5 bases). With 0 bases removed from V and 5 bases from J, the gap between germline ends came to 13 bases. The CDR3 has 14 amino acids. Germline lookup yields CDR1 GTSNPN and CDR2 SVGIG (reference sequence). The CDR3 loop reads CAWSVPGRDTEAFF. The CDR3 coding sequence is TGTGCCTGGAGTGTACCAGGGCGCGATACTGAAGCTTTCTTT.

This clone has more than one count but fewer than ten. The V and J genes are TRBV6-4 and TRBJ2-3, with 9 nucleotides matching TRBD2. In germline, CDR1 is MRHNA, CDR2 SNTAGT. V lost 5 bases and J lost 0; bases outside the gene matches: 0. The CDR3 runs 14 residues. CDR3 residues: CASSTSGSTDTQYF. The CDR3 DNA reads TGTGCCAGCAGTACTAGCGGGAGCACAGATACGCAGTATTTT.

The rearrangement links TRBV29-1 to TRBJ2-5; D is perhaps TRBD1 (6 bases). V was pared by 3 bases and J by 1 base, with 21 bases between. The CDR3 spans 17 residues. The germline V gene encodes CDR1 SQVTM and CDR2 ANQGSEA. The CDR3, as DNA: TGCAGCGTTGAGGCCAAGGGGGATATAAGATTCCAAGAGACCCAGTACTTC. This gives the protein CSVEAKGDIRFQETQYF.

This chain joins TRBV5-1 and TRBJ2-1, with unresolved D. The germline CDR1 and CDR2 sequences are SGHRS and YFSETQ. Trimming stripped 5 bases from V and 4 bases from J, with 4 bases between. The CDR3 contains 11 residues. The CDR3 region is CASSQYNEQFF. As DNA, the CDR3 is TGCGCCAGCAGTCAATACAATGAGCAGTTCTTC.

The chain carries TRBV7-9 and TRBJ1-2; 7 nucleotides match TRBD1. The CDR3 is 15 residues long. Germline V CDR1 and CDR2: SEHNR, FQNEAQ (reference sequence). J lost 3 bases, V lost 5 bases, and 9 bases had no gene match. The CDR3 here is CASSDTTGDDYGYTF. The CDR3 nucleotides read TGTGCCAGCAGCGACACAACAGGGGATGACTATGGCTACACCTTC. The full variable domain, completed using reference TRBV7-9 and TRBJ1-2, is DTGVSQNPRHKITKRGQNVTFRCDPISEHNRLYWYRQTLGQGPEFLTYFQNEAQLEKSRLLSDRFSAERPKGSFSTLEIQRTEQGDSAMYLCASSDTTGDDYGYTFGSGTRLTVV.

V usage is TRBV27 and J usage is TRBJ1-1; D is uncertain. The CDR3 totals 13 residues. Trimming cost V 0 bases and J 5 bases, with 7 bases left between them. Looked up from germline, CDR1 is MNHEY and CDR2 is SMNVEV (reference sequence). The CDR3 here is CASSLSERTEAFF. Here the CDR3 DNA reads TGTGCCAGCAGTTTATCTGAGAGGACTGAAGCTTTCTTT.

The V call is TRBV27, the J call TRBJ1-2; D remains ambiguous. This CDR3 contains 15 residues. Germline CDR1 and CDR2: MNHEY and SMNVEV (reference sequence). Trimming left V 0 bases short and J 2 bases short, with 10 bases between. In DNA form, the CDR3 reads TGTGCCAGCAGTTTATCGTATTCGGGCAACTATGGCTACACCTTC. Amino acids: CASSLSYSGNYGYTF.

The J gene is TRBJ1-1, the V gene TRBV5-1, with a possible D match to TRBD1 (6 bases). In germline, CDR1 is SGHRS, CDR2 YFSETQ. CDR3 length: 14 residues. V dropped 2 bases and J dropped 6 bases, with 14 bases sitting between them. CDR3: CASSLRDRTPEAFF. The CDR3 DNA follows: TGCGCCAGCAGCTTAAGAGACAGGACCCCTGAAGCTTTCTTT.

This clone was detected once. The chain links TRBV27 to TRBJ1-5; D gene uncertain. This CDR3 comprises 14 residues. Germline V CDR1 and CDR2: MNHEY, SMNVEV (reference sequence). Trimming took off 2 bases at V and 3 bases at J, with 8 bases between the two ends. CDR3 sequence reads: CASSLPGVNQPQHF. The CDR3 nucleotides are TGTGCCAGCAGTTTACCTGGGGTCAATCAGCCCCAGCATTTT.

The rearrangement uses TRBV27 and TRBJ2-7; the D call may be TRBD1 or TRBD2 (5 bases each). Germline assignment: CDR1 MNHEY and CDR2 SMNVEV (reference sequence). The CDR3 contains 11 residues. Trimming stripped 4 bases from V and 6 bases from J, with 7 bases between. CDR3 DNA: TGTGCCAGCAGTTGGGGGTCCGAGCAGTACTTC. Its protein is CASSWGSEQYF.

Regarding this clone: The junction departs from germline at one end; a sequencing error may be responsible. V usage is TRBV2 and J usage is TRBJ2-7; 7 bases map to TRBD2. CDR1 and CDR2 from the germline V gene are SNHLY and FYNNEI. This CDR3 comprises 15 residues. DNA for the CDR3: TGTGCCAGCAGGGAAGGGAGGGACTCCGGCTACGAGCAGTACTTC. Its translation: CASREGRDSGYEQYF.

The V and J genes are TRBV7-9 and TRBJ2-5, with D possibly being TRBD1 (5 bases). Trimming cost V 2 bases and J 7 bases, with 14 bases left between them. The CDR3 is 14 amino acids. Germline CDR1 is SEHNR and CDR2 is FQNEAQ (reference sequence). CDR3 bases: TGTGCCAGCAGCTTAAGTATGGGGCTAGTGACCCAGTACTTC. It specifies CASSLSMGLVTQYF.

This clone was observed a few times. This chain joins TRBV5-4 and TRBJ2-2; D is ambiguous. The CDR3 consists of 15 residues. Germline V gene lookup returns CDR1 SGHNT and CDR2 YYREEE (reference sequence). V dropped 4 bases and J dropped 4 bases, with 14 bases sitting between them. CDR3 in amino acids: CASSPAGLSTGELFF. The CDR3 bases are TGTGCCAGCAGCCCCGCTGGTTTGAGCACCGGGGAGCTGTTTTTT. Full variable domain (outside the CDR3, taken from reference TRBV5-4 and TRBJ2-2): ETGVTQSPTHLIKTRGQQVTLRCSSQSGHNTVSWYQQALGQGPQFIFQYYREEENGRGNFPPRFSGLQFPNYSSELNVNALELDDSALYLCASSPAGLSTGELFFGEGSRLTVL.

This chain joins TRBV5-1 and TRBJ2-1; 7 bases agree with TRBD2. This CDR3 has 15 residues. Germline-derived CDR1 and CDR2 are SGHRS and YFSETQ. J was trimmed by 6 bases and V by 3 bases; bases with no gene match: 9. This chain's CDR3 is CASSSGMAGANEQFF. The CDR3 DNA is TGCGCCAGCAGCTCTGGAATGGCGGGAGCCAATGAGCAGTTCTTC. The full variable domain, rest sourced from reference TRBV5-1 and TRBJ2-1, is KAGVTQTPRYLIKTRGQQVTLSCSPISGHRSVSWYQQTPGQGLQFLFEYFSETQRNKGNFPGRFSGRQFSNSRSEMNVSTLELGDSALYLCASSSGMAGANEQFFGPGTRLTVL.

The V call is TRBV10-3, the J call TRBJ1-2; D is ambiguous. The V end lost 9 bases, the J end lost 5 bases, and 13 bases lay between the germline ends. This CDR3 region has 12 residues. Germline CDR1 reads ENHRY; CDR2 reads SYGVKD. The CDR3 here is CAISTPGYGYTF. CDR3 in DNA: TGTGCCATTTCTACACCGGGGTATGGCTACACCTTC.